The 3 T cell receptor beta chains given below trace back to one sample, sequenced in a study of identical twins (TCRdb year 2016). Libraries were constructed by 5' RACE. The listed sequencing device is Illumina HiSeq 2000. The public sequencing data were trimmed at Q25 with fastp and processed into clonotypes with MiXCR by TCRdb, which kept only in-frame beta chains. Each entry is one CDR3 protein sequence, shown with its most common DNA and genes. In all, the sample holds approximately 890,000 distinct CDR3 sequences, and about 12% of those were seen once. 1.5% to 2% of the sample comes from the top ten. The data were also submitted as part of a second study, on yellow fever vaccine responses in identical twins.

The sample was PBMCs. These receptors were collected from a woman between 18 and 30 years old in good health.

This clonotype showed up many times. DNA of the CDR3: TGTGCCATCAGTGAGTCCTCACAGGGAACCTACAATGAGCAGTTCTTC. This codes for CAISESSQGTYNEQFF. The chain couples TRBV10-3 to TRBJ2-1; D possibly corresponds to TRBD1 (6 bases). Trimming pared 0 bases from V and 2 bases from J, leaving 11 bases between. This CDR3 is built from 16 residues. The germline V gene encodes CDR1 ENHRY and CDR2 SYGVKD.

This chain uses TRBV12-3 or TRBV12-4 with TRBJ2-4, with unresolved D. V was clipped by 1 base and J by 6 bases, with 7 bases between them. The CDR3 loop spans 13 amino acids. The CDR3 reads CASSLGVRNIQYF. The CDR3 nucleotides read TGTGCCAGCAGTTTAGGGGTCAGAAACATTCAGTACTTC.

The sample holds a few counts of this clonotype. This rearrangement joins TRBV12-3 or TRBV12-4 to TRBJ2-7; either TRBD1 or TRBD2 may supply D (7 bases each). The CDR3 consists of 15 residues. Trimming pared 6 bases from V and 3 bases from J, leaving 18 bases between. CDR3 protein: CASSRAGQKNYEQYF. As DNA, the CDR3 is TGTGCCAGCAGCCGAGCGGGACAGAAGAACTACGAGCAGTACTTC.